The next 4 T cell receptor beta chains were all read from a single sample in a study of T cells in Graves' hyperthyroidism and ophthalmopathy. The CDR3 regions of TCR beta were amplified from RNA transcripts. During a first-round RT-PCR of the TCR CDR3, the HTBI primer set was used. TCRdb passed the multiplex PCR reads through MiXCR, listing each CDR3 protein once. Of 610,000 or so distinct CDR3 sequences listed, roughly 46% are singletons. The sequencing input was peripheral blood or thyroid tissue (not recorded which). These receptors came from a woman younger than 30 with Graves' hyperthyroidism.

The J gene is TRBJ2-7, the V gene TRBV5-1, with no clear D. TRBJ2-1 matches the DNA end more closely, so the J call is doubtful. CDR3 length: 12 residues. The germline CDR1 and CDR2 sequences are SGHRS and YFSETQ. The CDR3 nucleotides are TGCGCCAGCAGGGACGCTGTGGCAGGGCAGTTCTTC. Amino acids: CASRDAVAGQFF.

In its sample, this clonotype was seen once. This sequence joins TRBV6-2 or TRBV6-3 and TRBJ1-6, with a weak D call TRBD1 (5 bases). The CDR3 has 15 residues. Trimming removed 6 bases from V and 10 bases from J, with 19 bases in between. Looked up from germline, CDR1 is MNHEY and CDR2 is SVGEGT. DNA for the CDR3: TGTGCCAGCAGACGACGGGGGAGAACGACCTCACCCCTCCACTTT. It yields the protein CASRRRGRTTSPLHF.

In this sample, this clonotype turned up many times. The chain's CDR3 is CASSSSGRLTGELFF. The CDR3, as DNA: TGTGCCAGCAGTTCGAGCGGCAGGCTCACCGGGGAGCTGTTTTTT. The chain couples TRBV7-9 to TRBJ2-2, with D possibly TRBD2 on 5 matching bases. V was shortened by 6 bases and J by 4 bases, with 15 bases between the two germline ends. This CDR3 is built from 15 residues. Germline CDR1 and CDR2: SEHNR and FQNEAQ (reference sequence).

This clonotype was picked up many times. The chain has TRBV9 and TRBJ1-5, with D uncertain. CDR3 length: 13 amino acids. Trimming took off 5 bases at V and 3 bases at J, with 9 bases between the two ends. The germline gives CDR1 SGDLS, CDR2 YYNGEE. The CDR3 DNA is TGTGCCAGCAGTTCAGGTTACAATCAGCCCCAGCATTTT. It specifies CASSSGYNQPQHF.